The sequence of this T cell receptor beta chain was determined in a study of molecular identifiers for immune sequencing clone quantification. V lost 6 bases, J lost 4 bases, and 13 bases stayed unmatched. This CDR3 comprises 18 residues. The germline gives CDR1 MDHEN, CDR2 SYDVKM. TCRdb reanalysed the PCR reads using MiXCR and keeps one entry per CDR3 protein. The table records over 550,000 distinct CDR3 sequences, around 25% of them present only once. The chain carries TRBV28 and TRBJ1-3; 12 bases are shared with TRBD1. Sequencing was done on a sample of naive CD8+ T cells from blood, with Jurkat cell RNA spiked in. Documented subset: FACS-sorted CD8+CD4-CCR7+CD45RA+ naive T cells. The TCR comes from a human donor in good health. Some libraries in this study had Jurkat cell RNA spiked in. As DNA, the CDR3 is TGTGCCAGCAGCCGCGGGACAGGGGGCTACGCGAGGGGAAACACCATATATTTT. Translating it yields CASSRGTGGYARGNTIYF.